This T cell receptor (beta chain) was captured in a study of cytomegalovirus exposure and HLA in healthy donors. The study, taken as a whole, reports: The study flagged about 150 TCR beta chains as cytomegalovirus-associated. As a later analysis showed, several of the most significant clusters appeared to be linked to common viral pathogens. Reportedly, TCR beta sequences accurately predicted HLA-A and HLA-B alleles in most subjects.

Details on this clone: Its antigen remains unknown.

PCR amplification relied on 60 Vbeta primers (plus 13 Jbeta primers). TCRdb's table, derived via immunoSEQ multiplex PCR, lists solely in-frame clones and lacks some. The sample shows about 170,000 clones, approximately 80% of them seen only once. Input material: PBMCs. The clonotype originates from a woman aged 18 to 35 in good health and CMV-seronegative.

CDR3 sequence reads: CASNDLAGGRAQYF. The DNA of the CDR3 is TGTGCCAGTAACGATCTAGCGGGAGGGCGGGCCCAGTACTTC. The V gene is TRBV19, the J gene TRBJ2-5, with 12 bases matching TRBD2. Looked up from germline, CDR1 is LNHDA and CDR2 is SQIVND (reference sequence). The J segment lost 9 bases and the V segment lost 7 bases, leaving 9 bases of the junction unmatched. The CDR3 consists of 14 residues. Variable domain in full (rest from reference TRBV19 and TRBJ2-5): DGGITQSPKYLFRKEGQNVTLSCEQNLNHDAMYWYRQDPGQGLRLIYYSQIVNDFQKGDIAEGYSVSREKKESFPLTVTSAQKNPTAFYLCASNDLAGGRAQYFGPGTRLLVL.